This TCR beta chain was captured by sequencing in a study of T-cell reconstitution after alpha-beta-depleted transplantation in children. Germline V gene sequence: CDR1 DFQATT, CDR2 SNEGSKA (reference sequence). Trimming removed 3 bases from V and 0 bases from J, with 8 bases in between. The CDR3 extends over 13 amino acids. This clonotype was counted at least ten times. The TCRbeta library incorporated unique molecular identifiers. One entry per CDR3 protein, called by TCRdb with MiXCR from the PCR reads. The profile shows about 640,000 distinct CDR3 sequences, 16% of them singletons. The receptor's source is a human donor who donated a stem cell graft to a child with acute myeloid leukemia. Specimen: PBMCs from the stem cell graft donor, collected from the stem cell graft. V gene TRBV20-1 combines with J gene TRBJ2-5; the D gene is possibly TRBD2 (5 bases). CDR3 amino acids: CSARAGNQETQYF. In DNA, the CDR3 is TGCAGTGCTAGGGCCGGGAACCAAGAGACCCAGTACTTC.